This passage covers 32 T cell receptor beta chains from one sample sequenced in a study of shared clonotypes between healthy human individuals. Produced via immunoSEQ multiplex PCR; TCRdb's table is partial and in-frame only. The sample holds about 2.1 million clones, roughly 91% seen once. CD8 cells regarded as naive lacked CD45RO, were positively chosen for CCR7, and omitted terminally differentiated effector memory CD45RA+ cells. The sequencing sample was made of naive CD8+ T cells from PBMCs. These receptors were obtained from a man aged 18 to 30 in good health. Some clones in this sample may be carry-over from other donors' samples.

Only one count was recorded for this clone. The sample carries other DNA sequences with the same CDR3. The chain links TRBV11-2 to TRBJ2-7, with D uncertain. CDR3 length: 12 residues. Germline assignment: CDR1 SGHAT and CDR2 FQNNGV. Trimming left V 3 bases short and J 2 bases short, with 5 bases between. Here the CDR3 reads CASSLGTYEQYF. The CDR3 nucleotides are TGTGCCAGCAGCTTGGGCACCTACGAGCAGTACTTC.

The gene calls are TRBV27 and TRBJ2-7; possibly TRBD2 for D (5 bases). Trimming removed 8 bases at V and 4 bases at J, with 12 bases between. This CDR3 comprises 12 residues. Germline assignment: CDR1 MNHEY and CDR2 SMNVEV (reference sequence). CDR3 loop: CASATGFYEQYF. The CDR3 coding sequence is TGTGCCAGCGCCACGGGATTTTACGAGCAGTACTTC.

The gene calls are TRBV19 and TRBJ1-5; D might be TRBD1 (5 bases). V was cut by 5 bases and J by 3 bases, with 17 bases left in between. CDR3 size: 16 residues. Germline V gene lookup returns CDR1 LNHDA and CDR2 SQIVND (reference sequence). In DNA, the CDR3 is TGTGCCAGTAGTCTAGGGACCGTGACGTTCAATCAGCCCCAGCATTTT. Amino acid sequence: CASSLGTVTFNQPQHF.

The CDR3 DNA is TGTGCCAGCAGCTCCGGCGGGCTGTTTTTT. It is translated as CASSSGGLFF. This rearrangement joins TRBV7-9 to TRBJ2-2, with no clear D. V was cut by 4 bases and J by 13 bases, with 7 bases left in between. Germline CDR1 reads SEHNR; CDR2 reads FQNEAQ (reference sequence). The CDR3 is 10 amino acids. Complete variable domain (other parts from reference TRBV7-9 and TRBJ2-2): DTGVSQNPRHKITKRGQNVTFRCDPISEHNRLYWYRQTLGQGPEFLTYFQNEAQLEKSRLLSDRFSAERPKGSFSTLEIQRTEQGDSAMYLCASSSGGLFFGEGSRLTVL.

As for this clone: Other DNA sequences in the same sample also yield this CDR3. The chain employs TRBV6-5 and TRBJ2-2; D call uncertain. The V end lost 0 bases, the J end lost 3 bases, and 5 bases lay between the germline ends. Germline values: CDR1 MNHEY, CDR2 SVGAGI. The CDR3 runs to 14 residues. The CDR3 region is CASSYSSYTGELFF. As DNA, the CDR3 is TGTGCCAGCAGTTACTCCAGTTACACCGGGGAGCTGTTTTTT.

As DNA, the CDR3 is TGTGCCAGCAGTGAAGCAGGGATCGTCGAGCAGTACTTC. Translating gives CASSEAGIVEQYF. The chain combines TRBV2 with TRBJ2-7; D ambiguous. The germline V gene has CDR1 SNHLY and CDR2 FYNNEI. Trimming took off 0 bases at V and 6 bases at J, with 9 bases between the two ends. This CDR3 region has 13 residues. The entire variable domain, with the rest obtained from reference TRBV2 and TRBJ2-7, is as follows: EPEVTQTPSHQVTQMGQEVILRCVPISNHLYFYWYRQILGQKVEFLVSFYNNEISEKSEIFDDQFSVERPDGSNFTLKIRSTKLEDSAMYFCASSEAGIVEQYFGPGTRLTVT.

This sequence joins TRBV7-9 and TRBJ2-7, with 9 bases identical to TRBD1. The CDR3 loop spans 15 amino acids. Germline-derived CDR1 and CDR2 are SEHNR and FQNEAQ (reference sequence). V lost 8 bases and J lost 9; bases outside the gene matches: 17. CDR3 sequence reads: CASAKTGTGITGQYF. For the CDR3, the DNA is TGTGCCAGCGCTAAGACCGGGACAGGGATTACCGGGCAGTACTTC.

The rearrangement joins TRBV9 to TRBJ2-2; 8 bases align to TRBD2. V dropped 3 bases and J dropped 1; count of bases not matched to a gene: 5. CDR1 and CDR2 (germline): SGDLS, YYNGEE. This CDR3 has 16 amino acids. CDR3 loop: CASSGRSGGNTGELFF. CDR3 sequence (DNA): TGTGCCAGCAGCGGCAGAAGCGGGGGGAACACCGGGGAGCTGTTTTTT.

This clone was recorded a few times. The V gene is TRBV4-3, the J gene TRBJ2-5; 8 bases are a match to TRBD1. Unmatched junction bases numbered 6, after V lost 4 bases and J lost 5 bases. The CDR3 runs 14 residues. Germline V gene sequence: CDR1 LGHNA, CDR2 YSLEER. This CDR3 reads CASSPTGVRETQYF. The CDR3 coding sequence is TGCGCCAGCAGCCCGACAGGGGTGAGGGAGACCCAGTACTTC.

The chain couples TRBV7-9 to TRBJ2-1; TRBD1 aligns across 7 bases. With V trimmed by 3 bases and J by 8 bases, 13 bases remained unmatched. CDR3 size: 16 residues. Germline V lookup: CDR1 SEHNR, CDR2 FQNEAQ (reference sequence). The CDR3 loop is CASSLNRGRVMDEQFF. CDR3 in DNA: TGTGCCAGCAGCTTGAACAGGGGCAGGGTAATGGATGAGCAGTTCTTC.

The chain joins TRBV6-1 to TRBJ1-4; no clear D gene. Trimming pared 8 bases from V and 5 bases from J, leaving 12 bases between. The CDR3 runs to 13 residues. Germline CDR1 and CDR2: MNHNS and SASEGT. The CDR3 sequence is CASRARENEKLFF. CDR3 nucleotide sequence: TGTGCCAGCCGGGCGAGGGAAAATGAAAAACTGTTTTTT.

The V call is TRBV5-6, the J call TRBJ2-1; no clear D gene. This CDR3 is built from 12 residues. With 0 bases removed from V and 10 bases from J, the gap between germline ends came to 8 bases. CDR1 is SGHDT, CDR2 YYEEEE, per germline. CDR3 protein: CASSLGAREQFF. In DNA, the CDR3 is TGTGCCAGCAGCTTGGGGGCCCGCGAGCAGTTCTTC.

The chain uses TRBV27 and TRBJ1-4, with 8 positions matching TRBD1. V dropped 6 bases and J dropped 4; count of bases not matched to a gene: 7. This CDR3 is built from 15 residues. CDR1 is MNHEY, CDR2 SMNVEV, per germline (reference sequence). CDR3 residues: CASSPRGLGNEKLFF. CDR3 sequence (DNA): TGTGCCAGCAGCCCCAGGGGGCTGGGTAATGAAAAACTGTTTTTT.

The V call is TRBV15, the J call TRBJ2-7; D assignment may be TRBD1 or TRBD2 (6 bases each). CDR3 length equals 14 residues. The germline V and J ends were trimmed by 6 bases and 1 base, with 13 bases remaining between them. Germline CDR1 is LNHNV and CDR2 is YYDKDF (reference sequence). The CDR3 loop reads CATRGASDSYEQYF. DNA for the CDR3: TGTGCCACCAGGGGGGCTAGCGATTCCTACGAGCAGTACTTC.

The chain couples TRBV6-5 to TRBJ2-2, with TRBD1 matching 8 bases. This CDR3 is built from 15 residues. Germline lookup yields CDR1 MNHEY and CDR2 SVGAGI. Trimming at V came to 5 bases and at J to 7 bases, leaving 9 bases not matched to a gene. CDR3 amino acids: CASSPSGTGYGELFF. CDR3 nucleotide sequence: TGTGCCAGCAGTCCCTCCGGGACAGGTTACGGGGAGCTGTTTTTT.

J is TRBJ2-1 and V is TRBV6-5; D is perhaps TRBD1 (5 bases). CDR3 length equals 14 residues. The germline CDR1 and CDR2 sequences are MNHEY and SVGAGI. V was clipped by 2 bases and J by 6 bases, with 11 bases between them. The chain's CDR3 is CASSYQGLGNEQFF. CDR3 in DNA: TGTGCCAGCAGTTACCAGGGATTGGGCAATGAGCAGTTCTTC.

This clone was observed once. The chain recombines TRBV5-8 with TRBJ1-1; 7 nucleotides agree with TRBD1. J was trimmed by 4 bases and V by 5 bases; bases with no gene match: 5. CDR1 and CDR2 from the germline V gene are SGHTS and YDEGEE. The CDR3 runs 13 residues. The CDR3 DNA is TGTGCCAGCAGGAAGTCAGGGGGCACTGAAGCTTTCTTT. Translation gives CASRKSGGTEAFF.

The V gene is TRBV11-2, the J gene TRBJ2-7, with D possibly being TRBD1 (5 bases). This CDR3 spans 15 amino acids. Trimming shortened V by 5 bases and J by 5 bases, and 19 bases separated the two germline ends. Germline CDR1 reads SGHAT; CDR2 reads FQNNGV. In DNA form, the CDR3 reads TGTGCCAGCAGCGATATCGTTGGGGCTACCCACGAGCAGTACTTC. Its translation is CASSDIVGATHEQYF.

The chain links TRBV28 to TRBJ2-5; 7 positions match TRBD1. V trimming: 6 bases; J trimming: 5 bases; junction bases outside the gene matches: 6. The germline CDR1 and CDR2 sequences are MDHEN and SYDVKM. CDR3 size: 13 residues. The CDR3 loop is CASRHRGRETQYF. CDR3 nucleotides: TGTGCCAGCAGACACAGGGGCCGGGAGACCCAGTACTTC.

The rearrangement uses TRBV30 and TRBJ2-3, with D uncertain. Germline CDR1 GTSNPN, CDR2 SVGIG (reference sequence). The V and J ends lost 5 bases and 4 bases respectively, with 10 bases between them. This CDR3 is built from 12 residues. The CDR3 DNA reads as TGTGCCTGGGGAATAGGTGCAGATACGCAGTATTTT. This translates into CAWGIGADTQYF.

The chain employs TRBV2 and TRBJ1-1; no clear D gene. The length of the CDR3 is 12 residues. Trimming cost V 9 bases and J 1 base, with 9 bases left between them. CDR1 is SNHLY, CDR2 FYNNEI, per germline. The CDR3 region is CARRRSNTEAFF. The DNA of the CDR3 is TGTGCCAGAAGACGGTCGAACACTGAAGCTTTCTTT. Full variable domain (rest looked up from reference TRBV2 and TRBJ1-1): EPEVTQTPSHQVTQMGQEVILRCVPISNHLYFYWYRQILGQKVEFLVSFYNNEISEKSEIFDDQFSVERPDGSNFTLKIRSTKLEDSAMYFCARRRSNTEAFFGQGTRLTVV.

This chain uses TRBV7-3 with TRBJ2-1, with D possibly being TRBD1 or TRBD2 (5 bases each). Deletions cut 5 bases from V and 2 bases from J, with 13 bases between. CDR3 length: 15 amino acids. In germline, CDR1 is SGHTA, CDR2 FQGTGA. CDR3 sequence: CASSPYPGPYNEQFF. CDR3 bases: TGTGCCAGCAGCCCGTACCCGGGGCCCTACAATGAGCAGTTCTTC.

The chain employs TRBV6-6 and TRBJ2-7, with D uncertain. The germline V gene has CDR1 MNHNY and CDR2 SVGAGI (reference sequence). The V end lost 2 bases, the J end lost 3 bases, and 8 bases lay between the germline ends. The CDR3 has 13 residues. The CDR3 loop is CASSYLWDYEQYF. DNA of the CDR3: TGTGCCAGCAGTTACCTGTGGGACTACGAGCAGTACTTC.

The chain recombines TRBV7-2 with TRBJ1-1; D is ambiguous. The CDR3 loop spans 14 amino acids. Germline CDR1 is SGHTA and CDR2 is FQGNSA. Trimming left V 5 bases short and J 4 bases short, with 14 bases between. CDR3 sequence reads: CASSLGSVFTEAFF. The CDR3 coding sequence is TGTGCCAGCAGCCTCGGCTCGGTCTTCACTGAAGCTTTCTTT.

The chain joins TRBV6-6 to TRBJ2-7, with D perhaps TRBD1 (6 bases). CDR3 length: 14 residues. Trimming stripped 2 bases from V and 4 bases from J, with 12 bases between. The germline CDR1 and CDR2 sequences are MNHNY and SVGAGI (reference sequence). The CDR3 reads CASSYQGQNYEQYF. The CDR3 DNA follows: TGTGCCAGCAGTTACCAGGGGCAGAATTACGAGCAGTACTTC.

The J gene is TRBJ2-3, the V gene TRBV7-2; D not certain. Trimming removed 5 bases at V and 0 bases at J, with 12 bases between. The CDR3 loop spans 15 amino acids. Germline V gene sequence: CDR1 SGHTA, CDR2 FQGNSA. The CDR3 reads CASSPPPLSTDTQYF. The DNA of the CDR3 is TGTGCCAGCAGCCCTCCACCCTTGAGCACAGATACGCAGTATTTT.

The rearrangement joins TRBV7-8 to TRBJ2-1, with TRBD2 matching over 12 bases. This CDR3 comprises 17 residues. V was pared by 5 bases and J by 10 bases, with 15 bases of the junction left unmatched. CDR1 SGHVS and CDR2 FQNEAQ come from the germline V gene. CDR3 bases: TGTGCCAGCAGCCCAGATCCGGGACTAGCGGGTCTAGGGGAGCAGTTCTTC. The encoded protein is CASSPDPGLAGLGEQFF.

The V gene is TRBV6-5, the J gene TRBJ2-1, with D uncertain. CDR3 length equals 13 residues. Between the trimmed V and J ends, which lost 10 bases and 0 bases, there was a span of 10 bases. CDR1 and CDR2 from the germline V gene are MNHEY and SVGAGI. CDR3 coding DNA: TGTGCCACGGCGGAGAGCTCCTACAATGAGCAGTTCTTC. Protein sequence: CATAESSYNEQFF.

The chain couples TRBV6-6 to TRBJ2-5, with TRBD1 matching 9 bases. V lost 3 bases and J lost 2; bases outside the gene matches: 4. Germline V gene sequence: CDR1 MNHNY, CDR2 SVGAGI (reference sequence). This CDR3 contains 15 residues. Here the CDR3 reads CASSYGQGTQETQYF. As DNA, the CDR3 is TGTGCCAGCAGTTATGGACAGGGGACACAAGAGACCCAGTACTTC.

This chain connects TRBV4-3 to TRBJ2-1, with 14 bases matching TRBD2. Germline lookup yields CDR1 LGHNA and CDR2 YSLEER. Trimming cost V 5 bases and J 6 bases; bases outside gene matches: 3. CDR3 length: 15 amino acids. CDR3 DNA sequence: TGCGCCAGCAGCTTAGGGACTAGCGGGAGCAATGAGCAGTTCTTC. It codes for CASSLGTSGSNEQFF.

The chain carries TRBV19 and TRBJ2-1; 8 bases line up with TRBD2. The CDR3 is 15 residues long. The J segment lost 8 bases and the V segment lost 3 bases, leaving 9 bases of the junction unmatched. The V gene's germline CDR1 is LNHDA and CDR2 SQIVND (reference sequence). The CDR3 sequence: CASSIPRAGVDEQFF. CDR3 nucleotide sequence: TGTGCCAGTAGTATCCCGAGAGCGGGAGTTGATGAGCAGTTCTTC. Full variable domain (rest looked up from reference TRBV19 and TRBJ2-1): DGGITQSPKYLFRKEGQNVTLSCEQNLNHDAMYWYRQDPGQGLRLIYYSQIVNDFQKGDIAEGYSVSREKKESFPLTVTSAQKNPTAFYLCASSIPRAGVDEQFFGPGTRLTVL.

This clone was seen a single time. The CDR3 protein is CASSGDRGRNQPQHF. CDR3 sequence (DNA): TGTGCCAGCAGCGGCGACAGGGGTCGCAATCAGCCCCAGCATTTT. This rearrangement joins TRBV7-8 to TRBJ1-5; 8 nucleotides agree with TRBD1. V lost 5 bases, J lost 2 bases, and 5 bases stayed unmatched. Germline CDR1 reads SGHVS; CDR2 reads FQNEAQ. CDR3 size: 15 residues.